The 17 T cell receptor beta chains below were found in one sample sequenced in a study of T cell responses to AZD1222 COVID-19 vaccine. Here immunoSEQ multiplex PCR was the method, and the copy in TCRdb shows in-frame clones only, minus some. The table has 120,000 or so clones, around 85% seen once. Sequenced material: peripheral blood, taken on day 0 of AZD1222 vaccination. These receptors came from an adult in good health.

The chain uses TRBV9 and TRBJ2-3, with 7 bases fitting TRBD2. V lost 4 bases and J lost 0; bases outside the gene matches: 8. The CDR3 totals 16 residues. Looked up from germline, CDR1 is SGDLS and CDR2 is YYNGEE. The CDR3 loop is CASSYLHGRSTDTQYF. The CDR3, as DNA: TGTGCCAGCAGCTACCTTCACGGGAGGAGCACAGATACGCAGTATTTT.

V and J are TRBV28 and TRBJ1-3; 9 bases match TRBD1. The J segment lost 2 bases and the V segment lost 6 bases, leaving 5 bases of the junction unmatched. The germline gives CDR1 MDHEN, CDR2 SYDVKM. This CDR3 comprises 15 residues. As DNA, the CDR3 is TGTGCCAGCAGCAAACAGGGGGCCACTGGAAACACCATATATTTT. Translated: CASSKQGATGNTIYF.

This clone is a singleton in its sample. The CDR3, as DNA: TGTGCCTCCAGGGACGGCTTCTCTGGAAACACCATATATTTT. Residues: CASRDGFSGNTIYF. The chain uses TRBV6-5 and TRBJ1-3; weak D call: TRBD1 (5 bases). Germline V gene data show CDR1 as MNHEY and CDR2 as SVGAGI. The CDR3 is 14 amino acids. Trimming shortened V by 11 bases and J by 0 bases, and 14 bases separated the two germline ends.

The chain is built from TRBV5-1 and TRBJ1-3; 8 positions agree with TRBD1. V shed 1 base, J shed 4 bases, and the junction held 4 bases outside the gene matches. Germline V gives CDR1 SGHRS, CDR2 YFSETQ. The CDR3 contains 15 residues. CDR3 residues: CASSLSGGDGNTIYF. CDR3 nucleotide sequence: TGCGCCAGCAGCTTGTCAGGGGGCGACGGAAACACCATATATTTT.

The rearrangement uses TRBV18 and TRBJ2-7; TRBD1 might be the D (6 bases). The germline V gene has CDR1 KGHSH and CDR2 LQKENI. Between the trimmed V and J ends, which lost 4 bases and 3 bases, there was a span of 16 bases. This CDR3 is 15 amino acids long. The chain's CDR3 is CASSLSGAPNYEQYF. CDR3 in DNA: TGTGCCAGCTCACTCTCAGGGGCTCCGAACTACGAGCAGTACTTC.

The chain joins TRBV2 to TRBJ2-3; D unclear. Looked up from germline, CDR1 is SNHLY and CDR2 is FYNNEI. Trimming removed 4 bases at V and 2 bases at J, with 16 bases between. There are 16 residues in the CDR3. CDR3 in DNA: TGTGCCAGCAGTGGTCAAGGATGGACCTCCACAGATACGCAGTATTTT. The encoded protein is CASSGQGWTSTDTQYF.

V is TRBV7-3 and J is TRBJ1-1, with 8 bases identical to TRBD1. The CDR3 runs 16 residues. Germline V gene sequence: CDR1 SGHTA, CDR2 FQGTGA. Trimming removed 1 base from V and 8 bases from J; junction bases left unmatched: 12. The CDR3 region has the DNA TGTGCCAGCAGCTTAAATGCGGGACAGGCCACAGACGAAGCTTTCTTT. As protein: CASSLNAGQATDEAFF.

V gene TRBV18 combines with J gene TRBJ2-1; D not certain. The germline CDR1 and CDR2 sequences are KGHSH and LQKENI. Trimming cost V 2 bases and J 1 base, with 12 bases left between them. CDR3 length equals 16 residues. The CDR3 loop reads CASSPGVSGSYNEQFF. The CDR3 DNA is TGTGCCAGCTCACCAGGGGTTTCGGGTTCCTACAATGAGCAGTTCTTC.

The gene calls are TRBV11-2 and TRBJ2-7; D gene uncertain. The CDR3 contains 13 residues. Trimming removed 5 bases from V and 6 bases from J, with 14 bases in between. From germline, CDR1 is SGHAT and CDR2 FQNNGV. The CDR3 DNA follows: TGTGCCAGCAGCCCCCAGGTGGGCGCCGAGCAGTACTTC. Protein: CASSPQVGAEQYF.

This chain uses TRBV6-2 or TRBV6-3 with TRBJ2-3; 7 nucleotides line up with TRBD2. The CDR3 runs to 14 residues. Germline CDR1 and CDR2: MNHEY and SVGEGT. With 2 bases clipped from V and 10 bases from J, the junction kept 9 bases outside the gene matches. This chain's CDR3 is CASSYPPGLPSQYF. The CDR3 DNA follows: TGTGCCAGCAGTTACCCTCCGGGACTACCTTCGCAGTATTTT.

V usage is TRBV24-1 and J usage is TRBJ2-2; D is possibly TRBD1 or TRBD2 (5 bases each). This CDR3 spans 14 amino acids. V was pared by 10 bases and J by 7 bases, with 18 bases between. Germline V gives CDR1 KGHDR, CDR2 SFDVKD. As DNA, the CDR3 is TGTGCCACGGAACGTGGGGGTTACAGCGGGGAGCTGTTTTTT. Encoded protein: CATERGGYSGELFF.

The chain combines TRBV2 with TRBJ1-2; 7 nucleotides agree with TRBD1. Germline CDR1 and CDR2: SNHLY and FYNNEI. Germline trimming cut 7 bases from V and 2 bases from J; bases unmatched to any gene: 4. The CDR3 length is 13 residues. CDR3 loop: CASIPQGNYGYTF. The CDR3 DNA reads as TGTGCCAGCATCCCACAGGGGAACTATGGCTACACCTTC.

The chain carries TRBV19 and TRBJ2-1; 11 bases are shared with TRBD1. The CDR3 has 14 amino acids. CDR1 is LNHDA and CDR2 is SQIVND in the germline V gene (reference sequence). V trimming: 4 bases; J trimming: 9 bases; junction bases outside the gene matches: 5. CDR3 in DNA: TGTGCCAGTAGTACGGACAGGGGGCGCGTTGAGCAGTTCTTC. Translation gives CASSTDRGRVEQFF.

The CDR3 protein is CSVQRSQNTEAFF. CDR3 nucleotide sequence: TGCAGCGTTCAAAGGTCTCAGAACACTGAAGCTTTCTTT. This rearrangement joins TRBV29-1 to TRBJ1-1, with D unclear. The ends were cut back, 5 bases at V and 1 base at J, with 11 bases in the middle. The CDR3 extends over 13 amino acids. The germline V gene encodes CDR1 SQVTM and CDR2 ANQGSEA.

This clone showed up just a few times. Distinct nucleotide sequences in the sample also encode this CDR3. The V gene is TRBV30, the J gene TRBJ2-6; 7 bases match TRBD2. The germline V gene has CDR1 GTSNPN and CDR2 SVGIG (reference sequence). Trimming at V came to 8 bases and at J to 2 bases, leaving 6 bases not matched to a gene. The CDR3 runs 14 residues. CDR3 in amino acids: CAGGGGAGANVLTF. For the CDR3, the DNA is TGTGCCGGGGGGGGAGGGGCTGGGGCCAACGTCCTGACTTTC.

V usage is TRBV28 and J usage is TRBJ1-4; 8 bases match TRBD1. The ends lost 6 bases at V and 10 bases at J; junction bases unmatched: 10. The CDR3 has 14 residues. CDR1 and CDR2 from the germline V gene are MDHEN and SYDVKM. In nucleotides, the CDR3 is TGTGCCAGCAGCGAGGGGACAGGAAGGAGAAAACTGTTTTTT. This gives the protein CASSEGTGRRKLFF.

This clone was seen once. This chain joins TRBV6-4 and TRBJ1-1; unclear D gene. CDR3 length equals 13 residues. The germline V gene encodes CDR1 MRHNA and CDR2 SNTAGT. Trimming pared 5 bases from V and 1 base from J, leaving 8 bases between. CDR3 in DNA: TGTGCCAGCAGTCCAGGAGAGAACACTGAAGCTTTCTTT. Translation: CASSPGENTEAFF.